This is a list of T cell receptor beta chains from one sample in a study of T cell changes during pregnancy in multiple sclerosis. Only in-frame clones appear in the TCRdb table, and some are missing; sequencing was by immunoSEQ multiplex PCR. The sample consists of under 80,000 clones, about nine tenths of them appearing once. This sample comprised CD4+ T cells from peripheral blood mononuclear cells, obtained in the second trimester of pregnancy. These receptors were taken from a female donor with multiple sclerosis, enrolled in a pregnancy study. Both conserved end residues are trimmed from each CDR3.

CDR3: ASSHPKRRLEDPQDRSEQY
V: TRBV4-1
J: TRBJ2-7

CDR3: ASTPGLAHDTQY
V: TRBV2
J: TRBJ2-3

CDR3: ASSRTPTEAF
V: TRBV11-3
J: TRBJ1-1

CDR3: ASSLGTWGRV
V: TRBV5-1
J: TRBJ2-3

CDR3: AWSPPRRGRNTIY
V: TRBV30
J: TRBJ1-3

CDR3: ASSVEMIPEGNTIY
V: TRBV9
J: TRBJ1-3

CDR3: ASSLGGDPSRELF
V: TRBV5-1
J: TRBJ2-2

CDR3: ASSQFTGDNEQF
V: TRBV4-3
J: TRBJ2-1

CDR3: ASSLSSTVGNTIY
V: TRBV5-6
J: TRBJ1-3

CDR3: ASSLVPGSYEQY
V: TRBV5-1
J: TRBJ2-7

CDR3: ASSEAQYPNNSPLH
V: TRBV6-1
J: TRBJ1-6

CDR3: ASTFSPGGDQPQH
V: TRBV18
J: TRBJ1-5

CDR3: ASARLAGGTGELF
V: TRBV28
J: TRBJ2-2

CDR3: ASSQEPVGQGLGTQY
V: TRBV4-1
J: TRBJ2-5

CDR3: AWSADFQETQY
V: TRBV30
J: TRBJ2-5

CDR3: ASSLLPSGGRTTGTDTQY
V: TRBV7-3
J: TRBJ2-3

CDR3: ASSPPTGENSPLH
V: TRBV18
J: TRBJ1-6

CDR3: ASSLWRGRQETQY
V: TRBV28
J: TRBJ2-5

CDR3: ASSRDRDKGNEQF
V: TRBV18
J: TRBJ2-1

CDR3: SVGTPRGYT
V: TRBV29-1
J: TRBJ1-2

CDR3: ASSLRWDSQETQY
V: TRBV13
J: TRBJ2-5

CDR3: SDSTEAF
V: TRBV20-1
J: TRBJ1-1

CDR3: SASTNPEAF
V: TRBV20-1
J: TRBJ1-1

CDR3: SVGTSRGSYNEQF
V: TRBV29-1
J: TRBJ2-1

CDR3: SAGLPYEQY
V: TRBV29-1
J: TRBJ2-7

CDR3: ASSPGWVNTEAF
V: TRBV2
J: TRBJ1-1

CDR3: ASRGRTGWRETQY
V: TRBV2
J: TRBJ2-5

CDR3: ASSFRGSTEAF
V: TRBV27
J: TRBJ1-1

CDR3: ASSESGKSYEQY
V: TRBV6-1
J: TRBJ2-7

CDR3: ASSIGQVEAF
V: TRBV19
J: TRBJ1-1

CDR3: ASSSGQENSPLH
V: TRBV5-1
J: TRBJ1-6

CDR3: ASSYLAGLEQY
V: TRBV6-5
J: TRBJ2-7

CDR3: ASSYQTGSRAEKLF
V: TRBV6-5
J: TRBJ1-4

CDR3: ASSRKSASSIEETQY
V: TRBV5-1
J: TRBJ2-5

CDR3: ASSYDGSSNQPQH
V: TRBV6-5
J: TRBJ1-5

CDR3: ASSFRGTDTQY
V: TRBV5-4
J: TRBJ2-3

CDR3: ASSPLPGRGDTQY
V: TRBV5-1
J: TRBJ2-3

CDR3: ASSVGYGYT
V: TRBV9
J: TRBJ1-2

CDR3: ASSYGTGLNEKLF
V: TRBV7-3
J: TRBJ1-4

CDR3: ASSLVGGIQETQY
V: TRBV7-3
J: TRBJ2-5

CDR3: ATSRRQGNNEKLF
V: TRBV15
J: TRBJ1-4

CDR3: ASSPPAGGRETQY
V: TRBV7-3
J: TRBJ2-5

CDR3: ASSQVPGIRQPQH
V: TRBV4-1
J: TRBJ1-5

CDR3: ASSLSNSRNTEAF
V: TRBV28
J: TRBJ1-1

CDR3: ASSFQGGREAF
V: TRBV27
J: TRBJ1-1

CDR3: ASSPRGSANEKLF
V: TRBV19
J: TRBJ1-4

CDR3: ASSSNTEAF
V: TRBV11-2
J: TRBJ1-1

CDR3: ASSETGSSSYNEQF
V: TRBV25-1
J: TRBJ2-1

CDR3: ASSPLLADINTGELF
V: TRBV18
J: TRBJ2-2

CDR3: ASRDHQGTNYGYT
V: TRBV19
J: TRBJ1-2

CDR3: ASRLQGGTEAF
V: TRBV28
J: TRBJ1-1

CDR3: ASSSTGGVETQY
V: TRBV7-2
J: TRBJ2-5

CDR3: ASSFGEGSRY
V: TRBV5-4
J: TRBJ2-5

CDR3: ATSGRAPNTGELF
V: TRBV19
J: TRBJ2-2

CDR3: ASSPRDRDGGNTIY
V: TRBV18
J: TRBJ1-3

CDR3: ATVAGGQGGDTQY
V: TRBV6-1
J: TRBJ2-3

CDR3: ASSLDRDRGKSSGNTIY
V: TRBV5-1
J: TRBJ1-3

CDR3: ATLPGLNTGELF
V: TRBV28
J: TRBJ2-2

CDR3: ASSTHPSGELF
V: TRBV19
J: TRBJ2-2

CDR3: ASTQAGNTEAF
V: TRBV28
J: TRBJ1-1